This TCR beta chain comes out of a study of T-cell reconstitution after alpha-beta-depleted transplantation in children. This clonotype was observed at least ten times. Trimming took 0 bases from V and 1 from J, leaving 7 bases between them. Germline CDR1 and CDR2: SGHRS and YFSETQ. The CDR3 has 14 residues. During its preparation, the TCRbeta library received unique molecular identifiers. TCRdb processed the PCR reads anew with MiXCR; each CDR3 protein has one entry. Of about 240,000 distinct CDR3 sequences in the sample, about 11% were seen once. The sample was PBMCs from the stem cell graft donor, taken from the stem cell graft. This sequence originates from a human donor who donated a stem cell graft to a child with acute lymphoblastic leukemia. The chain recombines TRBV5-1 with TRBJ1-1; D gene ambiguous. CDR3 protein: CASSLEAWNTEAFF. In DNA, the CDR3 is TGCGCCAGCAGCTTGGAGGCCTGGAACACTGAAGCTTTCTTT.